One and the same sample provided the 30 T cell receptor beta chains below, sequenced in a study of low-dose radiotherapy and immunotherapy resistance in tumors. Time point reported: after trial treatment. Noted treatment: LDRT plus nivolumab, ipilimumab, low-dose cyclophosphamide and aspirin (RACIN trial). TRAV- and TRBV-specific primers were used for first-strand cDNA, which covered alpha and beta chains. Both a constant-region primer and a V-primer adapter served to amplify TCRs across 15 to 20 PCR cycles. TCRdb itself ran the reads through MiXCR, one entry per CDR3 protein. The table lists around 80,000 distinct CDR3 sequences, under 20% of them singletons. The specimen comprised PBMCs, sampled after low-dose radiotherapy plus immunotherapy. The receptors shown here come from a male donor with prostate cancer.

This clonotype was seen ten or more times. This sequence joins TRBV11-2 and TRBJ1-1; possibly TRBD1 for D (5 bases). Germline V CDR1 and CDR2: SGHAT, FQNNGV. The CDR3 spans 14 residues. The V end lost 5 bases, the J end lost 1 base, and 11 bases lay between the germline ends. Here the CDR3 reads CASSRETGNTEAFF. DNA of the CDR3: TGTGCCAGCAGCCGAGAAACAGGGAACACTGAAGCTTTCTTT.

The genes are TRBV28 and TRBJ2-7; weak D call: TRBD1 (6 bases). Trimming stripped 9 bases from V and 6 bases from J, with 12 bases between. The CDR3 runs to 11 residues. The germline gives CDR1 MDHEN, CDR2 SYDVKM. The CDR3 DNA reads as TGTGCCAGAATCACAGGGTGCGAGCAGTACTTC. Translated, it gives CARITGCEQYF.

On this clonotype: A far larger clone is one nucleotide away, so this likely arose from a read error. The chain links TRBV2 to TRBJ2-5; 12 bases match TRBD2. The V gene end was trimmed by 2 bases and the J gene end by 11 bases; junction bases not matched to a gene: 12. The CDR3 covers 16 residues. Germline assignment: CDR1 SNHLY and CDR2 FYNNEI. The CDR3 sequence: CASSERGLAGPSQQYF. The DNA of the CDR3 is TGTGCCAGCAGTGAAAGGGGACTAGCGGGCCCCTCCCAGCAGTACTTC.

This clonotype has ten or more counts. The V and J genes are TRBV28 and TRBJ1-4; 8 bases line up with TRBD1. Per germline, CDR1 MDHEN and CDR2 SYDVKM. The CDR3 loop spans 14 amino acids. Trimming took 7 bases from V and 8 from J; bases not matched to a gene: 9. The CDR3 region has the DNA TGTGCCAGCACACCGGACAGGGAGAGGGAAAAACTGTTTTTT. It codes for CASTPDREREKLFF.

This clonotype was found many times. J is TRBJ2-3 and V is TRBV6-6, with D perhaps TRBD1 (7 bases). This CDR3 spans 18 amino acids. CDR1 is MNHNY, CDR2 SVGAGI, per germline (reference sequence). The V and J ends lost 0 bases and 5 bases respectively, with 21 bases between them. CDR3 amino acids: CASSYSGQDRDWGDTQYF. CDR3 nucleotides: TGTGCCAGCAGTTACTCCGGCCAAGACAGGGACTGGGGAGATACGCAGTATTTT.

This clonotype came up a few times. A much larger clone lies a single base off, so this may be a read error. This chain links TRBV7-2 with TRBJ2-4; TRBD2 is a possible D gene (6 bases). This CDR3 is built from 16 residues. Per germline, CDR1 SGHTA and CDR2 FQGNSA. The V gene lost 2 bases and the J gene lost 13 bases, with 24 bases spanning the gap. CDR3 in amino acids: CASSLNGGVAYNEQYF. In DNA form, the CDR3 reads TGTGCCAGCAGCTTAAACGGCGGGGTCGCCTACAATGAGCAGTACTTC.

The table lists this clonotype with many counts. This sequence joins TRBV10-3 and TRBJ2-4; D ambiguous. Germline V lookup: CDR1 ENHRY, CDR2 SYGVKD. The CDR3 is made up of 16 amino acids. The V and J ends lost 4 bases and 3 bases respectively, with 16 bases between them. The CDR3 protein is CAISGKWIEDKNIQYF. The CDR3 nucleotides are TGTGCCATCAGTGGCAAATGGATCGAGGACAAAAACATTCAGTACTTC.

As to this clonotype: Given a far larger clone just one base away, this is likely a sequencing read error. The chain combines TRBV29-1 with TRBJ2-7, with 8 nucleotides matching TRBD2. CDR1 is SQVTM and CDR2 is ANQGSEA in the germline V gene. V lost 4 bases and J lost 7; bases outside the gene matches: 15. The CDR3 length is 15 residues. CDR3 sequence reads: CSVAGGGVGFNEQYF. CDR3 DNA: TGCAGCGTTGCGGGGGGGGGAGTCGGATTTAATGAGCAGTACTTC.

This clonotype was seen at least ten times. The chain carries TRBV28 and TRBJ2-3; possible D gene TRBD2, 6 bases. Germline V lookup: CDR1 MDHEN, CDR2 SYDVKM. The CDR3 is made up of 14 amino acids. V was shortened by 3 bases and J by 4 bases, with 11 bases between the two germline ends. CDR3 nucleotides: TGTGCCAGCAGTTTGGACGGGAGAGCAGATACGCAGTATTTT. This gives the protein CASSLDGRADTQYF.

This clonotype was recorded at least ten times. The chain uses TRBV3-1 and TRBJ1-5; TRBD1 matches at 9 bases. The V gene's germline CDR1 is LGHDT and CDR2 YNNKEL (reference sequence). With 4 bases clipped from V and 4 bases from J, the junction kept 2 bases outside the gene matches. The CDR3 has 14 amino acids. CDR3: CASSPTGGNQPQHF. In nucleotides, the CDR3 is TGTGCCAGCAGCCCGACAGGGGGGAATCAGCCCCAGCATTTT.

V and J are TRBV5-1 and TRBJ2-1; 9 bases line up with TRBD1. J gave up 10 bases and V 7 bases, and 12 bases lay outside the gene matches. From germline, CDR1 is SGHRS and CDR2 YFSETQ. The CDR3 runs to 14 residues. The CDR3 DNA is TGCGCCAGCCGCCTCGGGACAGGGACCTACGAGCAGTTCTTC. Amino acids: CASRLGTGTYEQFF.

V gene TRBV9 combines with J gene TRBJ2-3, with D perhaps TRBD2 (5 bases). V lost 6 bases and J 2 bases, leaving 10 bases between the germline ends. Germline CDR1 and CDR2: SGDLS and YYNGEE. The CDR3 length is 13 residues. CDR3 bases: TGTGCCAGCAAGTCTAGCCTCACAGATACGCAGTATTTT. Amino acid sequence: CASKSSLTDTQYF.

V gene TRBV20-1 combines with J gene TRBJ2-5; 7 bases map to TRBD1. The J segment lost 4 bases and the V segment lost 3 bases, leaving 8 bases of the junction unmatched. Germline CDR1 and CDR2: DFQATT and SNEGSKA (reference sequence). This CDR3 has 14 residues. Here the CDR3 reads CSASRGPPGETQYF. In nucleotides, the CDR3 is TGCAGTGCTAGTAGGGGGCCCCCTGGAGAGACCCAGTACTTC.

The sample holds a few counts of this clonotype. V and J are TRBV28 and TRBJ2-7; no clear D. Per the germline V gene, CDR1 is MDHEN and CDR2 is SYDVKM. The CDR3 loop spans 14 amino acids. V was cut by 8 bases and J by 4 bases, with 18 bases left in between. The CDR3 loop is CASSLLPLGYEQYF. CDR3 sequence (DNA): TGTGCCAGCTCCTTACTACCGCTGGGGTACGAGCAGTACTTC.

There are a few counts of this clonotype. This may be a read error: a much more frequent sequence differs by one nucleotide. This rearrangement joins TRBV5-1 to TRBJ2-3, with a possible D match to TRBD1 (6 bases). Germline loops: CDR1 SGHRS, CDR2 YFSETQ. The CDR3 runs 14 residues. The CDR3 here is CASSLERDTDTQFF. CDR3 nucleotide sequence: TGCGCCAGCAGCTTAGAACGGGACACAGATACGCAGTTTTTT.

Ten or more counts support this clonotype. The rearrangement links TRBV7-9 to TRBJ1-2, with TRBD1 identical over 8 bases. V lost 1 base to trimming and J lost 7 bases; unmatched junction nucleotides: 5. The CDR3 covers 14 residues. Germline values: CDR1 SEHNR, CDR2 FQNEAQ (reference sequence). DNA for the CDR3: TGTGCCAGCAGCTTAGAGGGGACAGGCCCTGGCTACACCTTC. This gives the protein CASSLEGTGPGYTF.

This clonotype has a handful of counts. The DNA is left out, because the CDR3 cannot be placed on it with certainty; the CDR3 is given as TCRdb lists it. CDR3 sequence reads: CASSASRSAGELFFF. The chain links TRBV2 to TRBJ2-2; the DNA was not compared with TRBD1, the D call given in the table. The CDR3 totals 15 residues, both ends included. In germline, CDR1 is SNHLY, CDR2 FYNNEI.

This clonotype has a count of ten or more. The chain combines TRBV28 with TRBJ2-3; TRBD1 might be the D (6 bases). Germline-derived CDR1 and CDR2 are MDHEN and SYDVKM. Trimming cost V 2 bases and J 4 bases, with 13 bases left between them. This CDR3 spans 15 amino acids. The CDR3, as DNA: TGTGCCAGCAGTTTACAGGGGAATCGGGCAGATACGCAGTATTTT. Translation: CASSLQGNRADTQYF.

About this clonotype itself: A far bigger clonotype differs at one base, so this is likely a read error. This chain uses TRBV28 with TRBJ2-7; D may be TRBD2 (7 bases). Trimming cost V 9 bases and J 7 bases, with 19 bases left between them. The CDR3 covers 13 residues. Germline V CDR1 and CDR2: MDHEN, SYDVKM. This chain's CDR3 is CASRGGGASEQYF. The CDR3 region has the DNA TGTGCCAGTCGAGGGGGAGGGGCCAGTGAGCAGTACTTC.

This clonotype was counted at least ten times. The chain employs TRBV29-1 and TRBJ2-7; TRBD2 agrees at 10 bases. This CDR3 is 12 amino acids long. The germline V gene has CDR1 SQVTM and CDR2 ANQGSEA. The trim removed 4 bases at V and 7 bases at J, leaving 4 bases unmatched. CDR3 DNA: TGCAGCGTTGGGACTAGCGGAGGGGAGCAGTACTTC. It translates to CSVGTSGGEQYF.

On this clonotype itself: The junction departs from germline at one end; a sequencing error may be responsible. The chain is built from TRBV13 and TRBJ1-6; D not resolved. The CDR3 sequence is 12 residues long. CDR1 and CDR2 (germline): PRHDT, FYEKMQ (reference sequence). The CDR3 DNA is TGTGCAATGAGAGGAAGCGGAGGCAAATCAACCTTT. Translated: CAMRGSGGKSTF. Based on the CDR3 plus reference TRBV13 and TRBJ1-6, the full variable domain is AAGVIQSPRHLIKEKRETATLKCYPIPRHDTVYWYQQGPGQDPQFLISFYEKMQSDKGSIPDRFSAQQFSDYHSELNMSSLELGDSALYFCAMRGSGGKSTFGNGTRLTVT.

The chain joins TRBV30 to TRBJ1-4; the D is unclear. The CDR3 is 13 amino acids. The ends were cut back, 5 bases at V and 5 bases at J, with 12 bases in the middle. Germline CDR1 and CDR2: GTSNPN and SVGIG (reference sequence). The CDR3 nucleotides are TGTGCCTGGGGACCAGGTCCGAATGAAAAACTGTTTTTT. Residues: CAWGPGPNEKLFF.

Note on this clonotype: It differs at one base from a far larger clone, so likely a read error. The V gene is TRBV5-4, the J gene TRBJ2-1, with unresolved D. Germline lookup yields CDR1 SGHNT and CDR2 YYREEE (reference sequence). The CDR3 extends over 12 amino acids. The V end was cut by 5 bases, the J end by 13 bases, with 16 bases between. The CDR3 protein is CASRSGEETQFF. The CDR3 region has the DNA TGTGCCAGCAGGTCGGGTGAAGAGACCCAGTTCTTC.

This clonotype was detected only once. A much larger clone differs from this one at a single base, so this may be a read error. The chain recombines TRBV25-1 with TRBJ2-7; D perhaps matches TRBD1 (6 bases). Germline loops: CDR1 MGHDK, CDR2 SYGVNS. The CDR3 has 11 residues. CDR3: CVSRGHYEQYF. The DNA of the CDR3 is TGTGTCAGCCGGGGACATTACGAGCAGTACTTC.

The chain has TRBV4-3 and TRBJ2-2, with a possible D match to TRBD2 (6 bases). V lost 4 bases and J lost 5, with 14 bases in between. The germline V gene encodes CDR1 LGHNA and CDR2 YSLEER. This CDR3 spans 15 amino acids. The CDR3: CASSLGGLQTGELFF. The CDR3 DNA sequence: TGCGCCAGCAGCCTTGGAGGGCTCCAAACCGGGGAGCTGTTTTTT.

This clonotype was seen more than once but under ten times. The V gene is TRBV5-5, the J gene TRBJ2-6; 8 bases agree with TRBD1. Germline-derived CDR1 and CDR2 are SGHKS and YYEKEE (reference sequence). The CDR3 covers 18 residues. V trimming: 1 base; J trimming: 0 bases; junction bases outside the gene matches: 6. In DNA form, the CDR3 reads TGTGCCAGCAGCTTGCCCGGGACAGGCCGCTCTGGGGCCAACGTCCTGACTTTC. It codes for CASSLPGTGRSGANVLTF.

This clonotype was counted ten times or more. The chain has TRBV29-1 and TRBJ2-7; TRBD1 matches 10 bases. Germline V CDR1 and CDR2: SQVTM, ANQGSEA. CDR3 length: 16 amino acids. After removal of 1 base from V and 0 bases from J, the junction contained 6 bases not matched to a gene. The CDR3 region has the DNA TGCAGCGTTGAAGGGGGACAGGGGTTCAGCTCCTACGAGCAGTACTTC. Its protein is CSVEGGQGFSSYEQYF.

CDR3 DNA sequence: TGCGCCAGCAGCACCCCCCCAGTCTACGAGCAGTACTTC. Encoded protein: CASSTPPVYEQYF. The chain is built from TRBV5-1 and TRBJ2-7; no clear D gene. The ends were cut back, 4 bases at V and 3 bases at J, with 11 bases in the middle. Germline CDR1 reads SGHRS; CDR2 reads YFSETQ. The CDR3 loop spans 13 amino acids.

This chain uses TRBV20-1 with TRBJ1-1; 8 bases agree with TRBD1. Germline V gives CDR1 DFQATT, CDR2 SNEGSKA (reference sequence). The CDR3 has 12 residues. The CDR3 sequence: CSVLDRDTEAFF. In DNA form, the CDR3 reads TGCAGCGTCCTGGACAGGGACACTGAAGCTTTCTTT.

This clonotype showed up many times. The chain combines TRBV6-5 with TRBJ2-7; D gene unclear. CDR1 and CDR2 from the germline V gene are MNHEY and SVGAGI. Deletions cut 2 bases from V and 6 bases from J, with 8 bases between. This CDR3 region has 12 residues. This CDR3 is CASSYPRGEQYF. For the CDR3, the DNA is TGTGCCAGCAGTTACCCGAGAGGCGAGCAGTACTTC.